This TCR beta chain appears in the sequencing data of a study of blood T cells in healthy people across ages. A note on this clonotype: Its antigen is as yet unknown.

The CDR3 length is 19 residues. Trimming removed 3 bases at V and 3 bases at J, with 27 bases between. Germline lookup yields CDR1 SGHAT and CDR2 FQNNGV. Overall study findings and caveats: Possibly confounding the expanded clonotype changes was the fact that donor CMV status was unknown.

Primed by a sample-barcoded 5' primer and a J-beta primer mix, a second PCR proceeded for roughly 7 to 11 cycles. A single record per CDR3 protein comes from TCRdb applying MiXCR to the 5' RACE reads. Altogether around 2 million distinct CDR3 sequences are present, approximately 39% being singletons, with the ten largest covering 23%. The J gene is TRBJ2-7, the V gene TRBV11-2; a possible D gene is TRBD1 (6 bases). This TCR was sampled from a human donor in good health. The source material was blood. The CDR3 DNA reads TGTGCCAGCAGCTTTTCCGACCGTATAACAGGGCTTATAGACTACGAGCAGTACTTC. Encoded protein: CASSFSDRITGLIDYEQYF.